The T cell receptor (beta chain) described here comes from a study of blood T cell repertoires in COVID-19. In the study overall: Material from acute and convalescent COVID-19 was sourced from the United States, Italy and Spain.

Per the original methods: Estimation of nucleated cell counts was performed using reference gene primer amplification. This table comes from immunoSEQ multiplex PCR, and its TCRdb copy is limited to in-frame clones, with some not included. V and J calls and clone size come straight from that table; D and trimming were deduced from the DNA. The profile shows about 70,000 clones, around four fifths of them singletons. The sequenced sample was peripheral blood. This receptor was obtained from a human donor in a cohort sampled during active COVID-19.

CDR3 in amino acids: CASSLRAGGPTGELFF. CDR3 bases: TGCGCCAGCAGCTTGCGCGCGGGGGGGCCAACCGGGGAGCTGTTTTTT. This sequence joins TRBV5-1 and TRBJ2-2; TRBD2 agrees at 9 bases. Trimming at V came to 1 base and at J to 5 bases, leaving 6 bases not matched to a gene. In germline, CDR1 is SGHRS, CDR2 YFSETQ. CDR3 length: 16 residues.